Sequencing of this T cell receptor beta chain was carried out in a study of CD8+ T cells in alopecia areata. The study, taken as a whole, reports: Normal scalp showed lower clonality than lesional scalp, especially alopecia totalis/universalis.

TCR sequencing used cDNA made by reverse transcription of extracted RNA. This table comes from immunoSEQ multiplex PCR, and its TCRdb copy is limited to in-frame clones, with some not included. The data show over 150,000 clones, with roughly 65% seen just once and 1.5% to 2% held by the top ten. The CDR3 covers 15 residues. Germline trimming cut 5 bases from V and 1 base from J; bases unmatched to any gene: 5. Germline V gives CDR1 MNHEY, CDR2 SVGAGI. Investigators sorted PBMCs to obtain both CD4+ and CD8+ T cells. Comment on this clone: What it recognizes is unknown.

The sequences come from CD4+ T cells sorted from blood, collected at week 0. The rearrangement links TRBV6-5 to TRBJ1-2, with 9 bases identical to TRBD1. The sequence was obtained from a human donor with alopecia areata. CDR3 region: CASSPRTGDNYGYTF. In DNA form, the CDR3 reads TGTGCCAGCAGTCCCAGGACAGGGGATAACTATGGCTACACCTTC.